This TCR beta chain was sequenced during a study of T cell repertoires in cytomegalovirus infection. Germline loops: CDR1 SGHVS, CDR2 FQNEAQ. V gave up 1 base and J gave up 4 bases; unmatched junction bases: 14. This CDR3 is 18 amino acids long. A word on this clonotype: No antigen is known for it.

Regarding the study as a whole: Based on cumulative public TCR beta family frequency, carriers of CMV plus the relevant HLA were identified.

Each CDR3 protein is one row after TCRdb ran MiXCR on the reads. This repertoire shows a few hundred thousand distinct CDR3 sequences, 40% to 50% found once; its top ten account for about 41%. The source of this sequence is a human donor in good health (CMV status not recorded). Some clones in this sample may be carry-over from other donors' samples. This specimen was cultured PBMCs, taken from culture after CMV antigen stimulation. The rearrangement uses TRBV7-8 and TRBJ2-7, with TRBD2 matching over 9 bases. Here the CDR3 reads CASSLVRGRASGIYEQYF. The CDR3, as DNA: TGTGCCAGCAGCTTAGTTCGGGGGAGGGCTAGCGGGATTTACGAGCAGTACTTC.